These 10 T cell receptor beta chains were sequenced from one sample in a study of blood T cell repertoires in COVID-19. The assay was immunoSEQ multiplex PCR, and TCRdb's table has in-frame clones only and misses some. Among around 70,000 clones listed, 86% were seen once. Sequenced material: peripheral blood. The receptors originated from a man between 50 and 59 years old with acute or convalescent COVID-19.

V is TRBV29-1 and J is TRBJ2-3; 10 positions match TRBD2. The germline CDR1 and CDR2 sequences are SQVTM and ANQGSEA. The CDR3 loop spans 14 amino acids. Trimming at V came to 7 bases and at J to 6 bases, leaving 10 bases not matched to a gene. CDR3 protein: CSALAGAPADTQYF. The CDR3 DNA reads as TGCAGCGCGCTAGCGGGGGCCCCGGCGGATACGCAGTATTTT.

This clone has only one observation. V gene TRBV7-9 combines with J gene TRBJ2-2, with a possible D match to TRBD2 (5 bases). This CDR3 has 18 amino acids. Germline V gene sequence: CDR1 SEHNR, CDR2 FQNEAQ (reference sequence). The ends were cut back, 5 bases at V and 1 base at J, with 20 bases in the middle. The CDR3 region is CASSPGYRTKQNTGELFF. The CDR3, as DNA: TGTGCCAGCAGCCCGGGGTATCGTACAAAACAGAACACCGGGGAGCTGTTTTTT.

This chain connects TRBV18 to TRBJ2-7; 9 nucleotides match TRBD1. Germline V gene lookup returns CDR1 KGHSH and CDR2 LQKENI. V lost 5 bases, J lost 3 bases, and 2 bases stayed unmatched. This CDR3 has 13 amino acids. The CDR3 coding sequence is TGTGCCAGCTCATCGGGACAGGGCTACGAGCAGTACTTC. Translating gives CASSSGQGYEQYF.

This clone was found once. The chain uses TRBV27 and TRBJ1-4; no clear D gene. The CDR3 sequence is 14 residues long. V lost 0 bases, J lost 7 bases, and 9 bases lay in between. The germline gives CDR1 MNHEY, CDR2 SMNVEV (reference sequence). The CDR3 DNA is TGTGCCAGCAGTTTATCGTATCTAGGTGAAAAACTGTTTTTT. Amino acid sequence: CASSLSYLGEKLFF.

J is TRBJ1-1 and V is TRBV6-5; possible D gene TRBD1, 6 bases. The V end lost 4 bases, the J end lost 0 bases, and 9 bases lay between the germline ends. Germline CDR1 and CDR2: MNHEY and SVGAGI. This CDR3 is 14 amino acids long. Here the CDR3 reads CASSFRDMNTEAFF. Here the CDR3 DNA reads TGTGCCAGCAGTTTTCGGGACATGAACACTGAAGCTTTCTTT.

Notes on this clone: Other DNA sequences in this specimen translate into the identical CDR3. The rearrangement uses TRBV20-1 and TRBJ2-7; the D is unclear. Germline V gives CDR1 DFQATT, CDR2 SNEGSKA (reference sequence). Trimming shortened V by 5 bases and J by 2 bases, and 7 bases separated the two germline ends. This CDR3 comprises 11 residues. The CDR3 sequence: CSALQAYEQYF. CDR3 nucleotide sequence: TGCAGTGCTTTACAAGCCTACGAGCAGTACTTC.

The table lists this clone with a count of one. The chain couples TRBV27 to TRBJ2-1, with a tentative D call TRBD1 (5 bases). V was trimmed by 8 bases and J by 5 bases, leaving 22 bases between them. Germline V gene data show CDR1 as MNHEY and CDR2 as SMNVEV (reference sequence). This CDR3 comprises 16 residues. CDR3 nucleotides: TGTGCCAGCCCCCGGTCACCAGATAGGGGTGACAATGAGCAGTTCTTC. Amino acid sequence: CASPRSPDRGDNEQFF.

The rearrangement uses TRBV5-1 and TRBJ2-7; 9 nucleotides agree with TRBD2. After removal of 0 bases from V and 2 bases from J, the junction contained 12 bases not matched to a gene. CDR1 and CDR2 (germline): SGHRS, YFSETQ. This CDR3 has 18 residues. CDR3 nucleotides: TGCGCCAGCAGCTTGGGGCTAGCGGGAATGCTAAATACCTACGAGCAGTACTTC. Translated: CASSLGLAGMLNTYEQYF. Full variable domain (rest looked up from reference TRBV5-1 and TRBJ2-7): KAGVTQTPRYLIKTRGQQVTLSCSPISGHRSVSWYQQTPGQGLQFLFEYFSETQRNKGNFPGRFSGRQFSNSRSEMNVSTLELGDSALYLCASSLGLAGMLNTYEQYFGPGTRLTVT.

This chain links TRBV9 with TRBJ2-1, with a tentative D call TRBD2 (6 bases). Germline V gives CDR1 SGDLS, CDR2 YYNGEE. This CDR3 region has 16 residues. The ends were cut back, 4 bases at V and 0 bases at J, with 14 bases in the middle. The CDR3 DNA is TGTGCCAGCAGCCACCCTCGGGGGAGCTCCTACAATGAGCAGTTCTTC. Its translation: CASSHPRGSSYNEQFF. Drawing the rest from reference TRBV9 and TRBJ2-1, the complete variable domain is DSGVTQTPKHLITATGQRVTLRCSPRSGDLSVYWYQQSLDQGLQFLIQYYNGEERAKGNILERFSAQQFPDLHSELNLSSLELGDSALYFCASSHPRGSSYNEQFFGPGTRLTVL.

This chain joins TRBV6-2 or TRBV6-3 and TRBJ2-7; the D is unclear. This CDR3 is built from 13 residues. Germline-derived CDR1 and CDR2 are MNHEY and SVGEGT. Trimming shortened V by 6 bases and J by 2 bases, and 11 bases separated the two germline ends. CDR3 region: CASSQDIPYEQYF. The CDR3 DNA reads as TGTGCCAGCAGCCAAGACATTCCCTACGAGCAGTACTTC.